Listed here are 20 T cell receptor beta chains from one sample, sequenced in a study of T-cell reconstitution after alpha-beta-depleted transplantation in children. During its preparation, the TCRbeta library received unique molecular identifiers. TCRdb re-called the PCR reads through MiXCR, storing one row per CDR3 protein. The repertoire has 200,000 to 300,000 distinct CDR3 sequences, about 11% of them found once; the top ten carry over 2%. Sample: PBMCs from the stem cell graft donor, taken from the stem cell graft. The origin of the receptors is a human donor who donated a stem cell graft to a child with acute lymphoblastic leukemia.

This clonotype has at least ten counts. V gene TRBV11-2 combines with J gene TRBJ2-1, with D unresolved. This CDR3 contains 9 residues. CDR1 and CDR2 (germline): SGHAT, FQNNGV. The V end was cut by 1 base, the J end by 15 bases, with 4 bases between. CDR3 sequence reads: CASSLVVFF. DNA for the CDR3: TGTGCCAGCAGCTTAGTGGTGTTCTTC.

This clonotype was observed many times. V is TRBV6-5 and J is TRBJ2-4; weak D call: TRBD2 (6 bases). The length of the CDR3 is 14 residues. Germline V gives CDR1 MNHEY, CDR2 SVGAGI. V was clipped by 4 bases and J by 3 bases, with 10 bases between them. CDR3 in amino acids: CASSSEGFKNIQYF. The DNA for the CDR3 is TGTGCCAGCAGTTCGGAGGGTTTCAAAAACATTCAGTACTTC.

This clonotype was counted many times. The chain couples TRBV29-1 to TRBJ1-2; 8 bases map to TRBD1. The germline gives CDR1 SQVTM, CDR2 ANQGSEA. Losses at the gene ends were 5 bases for V and 4 bases for J; bases not matched to a gene: 6. This CDR3 has 13 residues. CDR3 protein: CSVQQGAGYGYTF. Written as DNA, the CDR3 is TGCAGCGTTCAGCAGGGGGCTGGCTATGGCTACACCTTC.

In this sample, this clonotype turned up many times. This sequence joins TRBV12-3 or TRBV12-4 and TRBJ1-6; a weak D match, TRBD1 (5 bases). Trimming cost V 4 bases and J 10 bases, with 14 bases left between them. The CDR3 sequence is 14 residues long. The CDR3 spells CASSSSAGSSPLHF. Here the CDR3 DNA reads TGTGCCAGCAGTTCATCAGCAGGGAGCTCACCCCTCCACTTT.

This clonotype was counted many times. The rearrangement joins TRBV7-9 to TRBJ2-1; unclear D gene. The germline gives CDR1 SEHNR, CDR2 FQNEAQ (reference sequence). The CDR3 is 13 residues long. The V and J ends lost 3 bases and 10 bases respectively, with 13 bases between them. CDR3 sequence reads: CASSLGPLGEQFF. CDR3 bases: TGTGCCAGCAGCTTGGGCCCCTTGGGGGAGCAGTTCTTC.

This clonotype was seen repeatedly, ten times or more. V gene TRBV4-3 combines with J gene TRBJ1-5, with D maybe TRBD1 (5 bases). Germline CDR1 reads LGHNA; CDR2 reads YSLEER. There are 17 residues in the CDR3. Trimming took off 3 bases at V and 4 bases at J, with 19 bases between the two ends. Here the CDR3 reads CASSQPRRVDGNQPQHF. Here the CDR3 DNA reads TGCGCCAGCAGCCAGCCACGCAGGGTCGATGGGAATCAGCCCCAGCATTTT.

This clonotype was recorded many times. The V call is TRBV6-4, the J call TRBJ2-3; D is possibly TRBD1 (5 bases). V was pared by 0 bases and J by 4 bases, with 8 bases between. The CDR3 has 14 residues. Per germline, CDR1 MRHNA and CDR2 SNTAGT. The CDR3 region is CASSDSQGSDTQYF. CDR3 nucleotides: TGTGCCAGCAGTGACTCGCAGGGCTCAGATACGCAGTATTTT.

This clonotype was counted at least ten times. V usage is TRBV6-1 and J usage is TRBJ2-3; D is unresolved. In germline, CDR1 is MNHNS, CDR2 SASEGT. V lost 1 base, J lost 0 bases, and 14 bases lay in between. CDR3 length: 17 amino acids. CDR3 region: CASSEGRSWESTDTQYF. The CDR3 DNA sequence: TGTGCCAGCAGTGAAGGAAGGTCTTGGGAAAGCACAGATACGCAGTATTTT.

This clonotype has a count of ten or more. The V call is TRBV28, the J call TRBJ1-4; D gene ambiguous. Trimming removed 3 bases from V and 7 bases from J, with 9 bases in between. There are 13 residues in the CDR3. The V gene's germline CDR1 is MDHEN and CDR2 SYDVKM. The CDR3: CASSLGGSEKLFF. CDR3 DNA: TGTGCCAGCAGTTTGGGAGGCTCTGAAAAACTGTTTTTT. Full variable domain (remainder filled in from reference TRBV28 and TRBJ1-4): DVKVTQSSRYLVKRTGEKVFLECVQDMDHENMFWYRQDPGLGLRLIYFSYDVKMKEKGDIPEGYSVSREKKERFSLILESASTNQTSMYLCASSLGGSEKLFFGSGTQLSVL.

The V and J genes are TRBV20-1 and TRBJ2-1; 8 bases fit TRBD2. In germline, CDR1 is DFQATT, CDR2 SNEGSKA (reference sequence). The CDR3 has 12 amino acids. Here the CDR3 reads CSGGRSGNEQFF. The CDR3 DNA reads TGCAGCGGCGGGAGGTCGGGCAATGAGCAGTTCTTC.

This clonotype was recorded many times. The genes are TRBV7-2 and TRBJ2-3, with TRBD1 as a possible D gene (5 bases). V was clipped by 1 base and J by 2 bases, with 13 bases between them. Germline CDR1 is SGHTA and CDR2 is FQGNSA. This CDR3 has 16 amino acids. CDR3 coding DNA: TGTGCCAGCAGCTTAGTATCAGGGCTGCTCACAGATACGCAGTATTTT. This gives the protein CASSLVSGLLTDTQYF.

This clonotype has a count of ten or more. The chain employs TRBV7-9 and TRBJ1-1; 7 bases agree with TRBD1. The germline CDR1 and CDR2 sequences are SEHNR and FQNEAQ (reference sequence). The CDR3 loop spans 14 amino acids. The junction had 8 bases not matched to a gene; V was cut back by 7 bases and J by 3 bases. In DNA, the CDR3 is TGTGCCAGCACCCAGCTAGACAGGGACACTGAAGCTTTCTTT. It encodes CASTQLDRDTEAFF.

About this clonotype itself: A much bigger clone sits one base away, suggesting this may be a read error. This likely comes from a read error, as the CDR3 has no conserved phenylalanine or tryptophan at its end. The chain combines TRBV20-1 with TRBJ2-3, with D perhaps TRBD1 or TRBD2 (6 bases each). V gave up 6 bases and J gave up 0 bases, with 13 bases separating them. The CDR3 is 14 amino acids. Germline loops: CDR1 DFQATT, CDR2 SNEGSKA (reference sequence). The CDR3 DNA follows: TGCAGTGCGCCGAAAGGGGGGAGCACAGATACGCAGTATTTG. Translated, it gives CSAPKGGSTDTQYL.

The CDR3 region is CASRRPNSPLHF. In nucleotides, the CDR3 is TGTGCCAGCAGACGGCCTAATTCACCCCTCCACTTT. The chain links TRBV6-5 to TRBJ1-6; D remains ambiguous. CDR3 size: 12 residues. The germline V and J ends were trimmed by 6 bases and 6 bases, with 6 bases remaining between them. Germline CDR1 MNHEY, CDR2 SVGAGI.

This clonotype was observed a few times. The chain is built from TRBV20-1 and TRBJ2-4; D might be TRBD1 or TRBD2, each matching 5 bases. The CDR3 totals 20 residues. CDR1 is DFQATT and CDR2 is SNEGSKA in the germline V gene (reference sequence). Trimming took off 3 bases at V and 0 bases at J, with 27 bases between the two ends. CDR3 residues: CSASRWRDPQDSLAKNIQYF. In DNA form, the CDR3 reads TGCAGTGCTAGTCGCTGGCGTGACCCACAGGACTCACTAGCCAAAAACATTCAGTACTTC.

This clonotype was counted between two and nine times. The V call is TRBV7-2, the J call TRBJ2-2; 9 bases fit TRBD1. V trimming: 5 bases; J trimming: 8 bases; junction bases outside the gene matches: 6. Germline CDR1 and CDR2: SGHTA and FQGNSA. The CDR3 is 14 residues long. CDR3 sequence reads: CASSLRTGAGELFF. The CDR3 nucleotides are TGTGCCAGCAGCCTGAGGACAGGGGCAGGGGAGCTGTTTTTT.

There are many counts of this clonotype. The chain joins TRBV6-2 or TRBV6-3 to TRBJ2-5, with D tentatively TRBD1 (6 bases). CDR1 and CDR2 (germline): MNHEY, SVGEGT. The CDR3 has 20 residues. V lost 4 bases and J lost 0, with 27 bases in between. Here the CDR3 DNA reads TGTGCCAGCAGTTGGGGGCTGCGGGCTGGTCTCGAAAACGACCAAGAGACCCAGTACTTC. It specifies CASSWGLRAGLENDQETQYF.

This clonotype has ten or more counts. The J gene is TRBJ2-7, the V gene TRBV14, with 10 positions matching TRBD2. CDR3 length: 14 amino acids. The germline V gene has CDR1 SGHDN and CDR2 FVKESK. The V gene end was trimmed by 5 bases and the J gene end by 2 bases; junction bases not matched to a gene: 3. The CDR3 is CASSSLAGAYEQYF. CDR3 in DNA: TGTGCCAGCAGCTCGCTAGCGGGGGCCTACGAGCAGTACTTC. Supplemented by reference TRBV14 and TRBJ2-7, the full variable domain reads EAGVTQFPSHSVIEKGQTVTLRCDPISGHDNLYWYRRVMGKEIKFLLHFVKESKQDESGMPNNRFLAERTGGTYSTLKVQPAELEDSGVYFCASSSLAGAYEQYFGPGTRLTVT.

In the case of this clonotype: One junction end disagrees with the germline gene, perhaps due to a read error. The chain links TRBV6-2 or TRBV6-3 to TRBJ2-1; 8 nucleotides agree with TRBD1. This CDR3 has 21 residues. The germline V gene encodes CDR1 MNHEY and CDR2 SVGEGT. In DNA form, the CDR3 reads TGTGCCAGCAGTTACTCGCTCCTCGGACAGGGTAAAAAGGGCTCCTGCAATGAGCAGTTCTTC. Translation gives CASSYSLLGQGKKGSCNEQFF.

This clonotype showed up just a few times. V usage is TRBV30 and J usage is TRBJ2-7, with 10 bases matching TRBD1. The junction had 1 base not matched to a gene; V was cut back by 5 bases and J by 3 bases. The CDR3 covers 12 residues. CDR1 is GTSNPN, CDR2 SVGIG, per germline (reference sequence). The CDR3 nucleotides are TGTGCCTGGGGACAGGGGGACTACGAGCAGTACTTC. It is translated as CAWGQGDYEQYF.